This TCR beta chain was profiled in a study of blood T cell repertoires in COVID-19. Study overall: Acute and convalescent COVID-19 specimens originated in the United States, Italy and Spain. From T cells, B-cell-depleted T cells, or PBMCs came the material, which was cDNA or gDNA.

Per the authors' pipeline: How many nucleated cells were present was estimated from reference gene primer amplification. Only in-frame clones appear in the TCRdb table, and some are missing; sequencing was by immunoSEQ multiplex PCR. The DNA was the basis for D and trimming; V, J and clone size are from that table. Here the sample spans 90,000 to 100,000 clones, around 88% being singletons. The CDR3 sequence is 19 residues long. With 1 base removed from V and 5 bases from J, the gap between germline ends came to 27 bases. Germline loops: CDR1 GTSNPN, CDR2 SVGIG (reference sequence). The TCR sequence derives from a man aged 80 or over with acute or convalescent COVID-19. The specimen was peripheral blood. The rearrangement joins TRBV30 to TRBJ1-5; TRBD1 is a possible D gene (5 bases). In DNA, the CDR3 is TGTGCCTGGAGTGCGACGCGGGACTCAAAGTCAGGAAGCGATCAGCCCCAGCATTTT. Translated: CAWSATRDSKSGSDQPQHF.